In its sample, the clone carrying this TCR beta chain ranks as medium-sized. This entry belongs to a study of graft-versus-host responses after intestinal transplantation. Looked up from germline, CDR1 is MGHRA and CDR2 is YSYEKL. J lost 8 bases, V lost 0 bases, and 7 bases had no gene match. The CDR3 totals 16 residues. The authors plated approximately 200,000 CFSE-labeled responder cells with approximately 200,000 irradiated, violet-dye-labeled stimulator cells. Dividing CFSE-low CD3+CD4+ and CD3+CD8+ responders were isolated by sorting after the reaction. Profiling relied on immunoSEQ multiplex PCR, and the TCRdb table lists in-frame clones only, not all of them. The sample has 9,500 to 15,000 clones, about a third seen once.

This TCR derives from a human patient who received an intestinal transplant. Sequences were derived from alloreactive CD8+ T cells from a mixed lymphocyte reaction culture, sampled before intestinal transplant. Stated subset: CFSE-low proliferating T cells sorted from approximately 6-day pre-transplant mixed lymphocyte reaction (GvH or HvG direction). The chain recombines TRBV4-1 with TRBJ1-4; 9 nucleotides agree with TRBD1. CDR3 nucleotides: TGCGCCAGCAGCCAAGAACGGGACAGGGTAGGAGAAAAACTGTTTTTT. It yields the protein CASSQERDRVGEKLFF.